This is a list of T cell receptor beta chains from one sample in a study of neurological immune-mediated disorders. Using its own MiXCR run on the 5' RACE reads, TCRdb lists one record per CDR3 protein. The sample consists of 11,000 to 15,000 distinct CDR3 sequences, over 10% of them appearing once. The sample was CD8+ T cells from blood. The receptor set was obtained from a female donor with HTLV-1-associated myelopathy (HAM/TSP). Both conserved end residues are part of each CDR3. Fields, in order: V gene, J gene, clone size, D gene, CDR3 DNA, CDR3 protein. The D gene is left open where the match is weak. Some rows have no size entry. The others give once, few or many, or a class for an expanded clone.

TRBV28	TRBJ2-7	many	NA	TGTGCCAGCGGCCGGCGGGAGCAGTACTTC	CASGRREQYF
TRBV20-1	TRBJ2-1	many	NA	TGCAGTGCTAGGCGGAGCTCCTACAATGAGCAGTTCTTC	CSARRSSYNEQFF
TRBV28	TRBJ1-2	many	NA	TGTGCCAGCTCAGAGTTTAACTATGGCTACACCTTC	CASSEFNYGYTF
TRBV20-1	TRBJ1-2	many	NA	TGCAGTGCTAGAGATCGGGGCCATCCTAACTATGGCTACACCTTC	CSARDRGHPNYGYTF
TRBV5-1	TRBJ2-1	many	NA	TGCGCCAGCAGCATAGGACTGAGCTCCTACAATGAGCAGTTCTTC	CASSIGLSSYNEQFF
TRBV5-1	TRBJ2-6	many	NA	TGCGCCAGCAGCGTAAAACAGTTCTCTGGGGCCAACGTCCTGACTTTC	CASSVKQFSGANVLTF
TRBV2	TRBJ1-2	NA	NA	TGTGCCAGCACCGGGAGGAACTACACCTTC	CASTGRNYTF
TRBV10-3	TRBJ1-2	many	NA	TGTGCCATCAGGGCCGACCAGTCCTATGGCTACACCTTC	CAIRADQSYGYTF
TRBV5-1	TRBJ1-2	many	NA	TGCGCCAGCAGCAACCCAGGCGAGGGCTATGGCTACACCTTC	CASSNPGEGYGYTF
TRBV7-8	TRBJ2-3	many	TRBD2	TGTGCCAGCAGCCCACTGGGTAGCGGGGCAACAGATACGCAGTATTTT	CASSPLGSGATDTQYF
TRBV20-1	TRBJ2-3	many	TRBD2	TGCAGTGCTTCCGGACTAGCGGGAGGACCTAGCACAGATACGCAGTATTTT	CSASGLAGGPSTDTQYF
TRBV7-6	TRBJ2-3	NA	NA	TGTGCCAGCAGCCGTGGGGGCAGCACAGATACGCAGTATTTT	CASSRGGSTDTQYF
TRBV11-2	TRBJ1-1	NA	NA	TGTGCCAGCAGCTTAACGGGGATTGAAGCTTTCTTT	CASSLTGIEAFF
TRBV2	TRBJ2-3	medium-sized	NA	TGTGCCAGCAGTGAAGGGGCTTATAGCACAGATACGCAGTATTTT	CASSEGAYSTDTQYF
TRBV9	TRBJ2-3	NA	TRBD2	TGTGCCAGCCGAGGGAGGGACACAGATACGCAGTATTTT	CASRGRDTDTQYF
TRBV15	TRBJ2-1	many	TRBD2	TGTGCCACCAGCGGTCGGACGGGGGGCTACAATGAGCAGTTCTTC	CATSGRTGGYNEQFF
TRBV4-2	TRBJ2-6	many	NA	TGTGCCAGCAGCCCCGACAACTCTGGGGCCAACGTCCTGACTTTC	CASSPDNSGANVLTF
TRBV29-1	TRBJ2-7	NA	NA	TGCAGCCAAGACTCCTACGAGCAGTACTTC	CSQDSYEQYF
TRBV7-6	TRBJ1-3	many	NA	TGTGCCAGCAGCTTAGGGGGCCGTGTCCTACCGAGCTCTGGAAACACCATATATTTT	CASSLGGRVLPSSGNTIYF
TRBV27	TRBJ2-1	many	NA	TGTGCCAGCAAGAGTATAGACAGGCCTGTCAATGAGCAGTTCTTC	CASKSIDRPVNEQFF
TRBV27	TRBJ1-1	many	NA	TGTGCCAGCAGTCTGGGACTTCACACTGAAGCTTTCTTT	CASSLGLHTEAFF
TRBV28	TRBJ1-1	large	NA	TGTGCCAGCAGTTTAGAACAGGCGGTGAACACTGAAGCTTTCTTT	CASSLEQAVNTEAFF
TRBV24-1	TRBJ1-2	NA	NA	TGTGCCACCAGTGACAGGAGTAACTATGGCTACATCTTT	CATSDRSNYGYIF
TRBV28	TRBJ1-6	medium-sized	NA	TGTGCCAGCAGTTTGCCCGATTGGGGTAATTCACCCCTCCACTTT	CASSLPDWGNSPLHF
TRBV5-5	TRBJ2-5	many	TRBD2	TGTGCCAGCAGCTTGTGGGGAGGGGCGGTAGCGGGTAGTAAAGAAGAGACCCAGTACTTC	CASSLWGGAVAGSKEETQYF
TRBV4-1	TRBJ2-2	many	TRBD1	TGCGCCAGCAGCCAATTTTCCGAGACAGGGGGCGAAGCCGGGGAGCTGTTTTTT	CASSQFSETGGEAGELFF
TRBV12-3/TRBV12-4	TRBJ1-5	NA	NA	TGTGCCAGCAGTAGACAGTTTAATCAGCCCCAGCATTTT	CASSRQFNQPQHF
TRBV29-1	TRBJ2-1	many	TRBD2	TGCAGCGTCACCCGTACTAGCGAATCCTACAATGAGCAGTTCTTC	CSVTRTSESYNEQFF
TRBV7-6	TRBJ2-1	NA	TRBD1	TGTGCCAGCAGCCGAGGGGGCACTAACAATGAGCAGTTCTTC	CASSRGGTNNEQFF
TRBV4-2	TRBJ2-3	many	NA	TGTGCCAGCAGCCAAGGCCTAGAAACAGATACGCAGTATTTT	CASSQGLETDTQYF
TRBV7-9	TRBJ2-7	many	TRBD1	TGTGCCAGCAGCCGACAGGGGCTACCACCCTACGAGCAGTACTTC	CASSRQGLPPYEQYF
TRBV29-1	TRBJ2-7	many	TRBD1	TGCAGCGTCAGGGACAGGGGGCCCTACGAGCAGTACTTC	CSVRDRGPYEQYF
TRBV28	TRBJ2-2	NA	NA	TGTGTCAGCAGAGCGGGACACTGGGAGCTGTTTTTT	CVSRAGHWELFF
TRBV3-1	TRBJ2-2	many	NA	TGTGCCAGCAGCCAAGAAATTGATAAGTTCACCGGGGAGCTGTTTTTT	CASSQEIDKFTGELFF
TRBV2	TRBJ2-2	many	TRBD2	TGTGCCAGCAAGAAGGGTAGCGGGGGGGAATACACCGGGGAGCTGTTTTTT	CASKKGSGGEYTGELFF
TRBV5-1	TRBJ1-1	once	NA	TGCGCCAGCAGCTTGGTCATCCCCGGAGGGAACACTGAAGCTTTCTTT	CASSLVIPGGNTEAFF
TRBV14	TRBJ2-7	many	NA	TGTGCCAGCAGCCAGGGACACCCGGGTGAGCAGTACTTC	CASSQGHPGEQYF
TRBV2	TRBJ1-2	many	NA	TGTGCCAGCAAGCCTCCCAGGAGCCTCGGCTACACCTTC	CASKPPRSLGYTF
TRBV6-5	TRBJ1-1	many	NA	TGTGCCAGCAGCCGGATCTTGAACACTGAAGCTTTCTTT	CASSRILNTEAFF